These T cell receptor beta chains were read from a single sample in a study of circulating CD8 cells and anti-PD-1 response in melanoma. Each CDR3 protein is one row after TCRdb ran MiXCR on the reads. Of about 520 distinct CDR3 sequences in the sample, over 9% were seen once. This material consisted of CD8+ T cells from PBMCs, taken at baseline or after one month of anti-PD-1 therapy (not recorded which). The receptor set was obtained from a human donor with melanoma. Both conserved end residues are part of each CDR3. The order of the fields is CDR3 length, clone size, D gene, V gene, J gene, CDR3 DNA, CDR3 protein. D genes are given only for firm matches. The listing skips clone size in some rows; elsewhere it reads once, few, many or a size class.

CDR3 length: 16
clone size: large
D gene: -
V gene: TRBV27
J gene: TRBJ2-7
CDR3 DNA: TGTGCCAGCAGTTCTCAGACTGTAGGCACCCCCTACGAGCAGTACTTC
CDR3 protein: CASSSQTVGTPYEQYF

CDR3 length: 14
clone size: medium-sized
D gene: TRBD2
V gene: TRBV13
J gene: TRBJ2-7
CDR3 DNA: TGTGCCAGCAGCCCGGGACTACAAACCTACGAGCAGTACTTC
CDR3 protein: CASSPGLQTYEQYF

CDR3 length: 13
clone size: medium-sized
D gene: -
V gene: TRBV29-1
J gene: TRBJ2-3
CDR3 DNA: TGCAGCGTTGTAACGGGGGATTTTCGGGAGTTATATTTT
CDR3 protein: CSVVTGDFRELYF

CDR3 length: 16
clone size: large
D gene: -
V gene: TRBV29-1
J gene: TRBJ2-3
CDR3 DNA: TGCAGCGTTGAAATAGCCGACAGGAGGAGCACAGATACGCAGTATTTT
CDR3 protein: CSVEIADRRSTDTQYF

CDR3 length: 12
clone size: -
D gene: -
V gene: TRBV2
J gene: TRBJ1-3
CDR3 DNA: TGTGCCAGCAGTGGTGCTGGAAGCACCATATATTTT
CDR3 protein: CASSGAGSTIYF

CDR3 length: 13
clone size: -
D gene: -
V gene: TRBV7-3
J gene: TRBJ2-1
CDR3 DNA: TGTGCCAGCAGCTCCCTACCGTACAATGAGCAGTTCTTC
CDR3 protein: CASSSLPYNEQFF

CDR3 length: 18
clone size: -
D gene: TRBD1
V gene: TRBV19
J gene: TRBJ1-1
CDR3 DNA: TGTGCCAGTAGTATAGATTGGGACAGGGTTGGAGAATACACTGAAGCTTTCTTT
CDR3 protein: CASSIDWDRVGEYTEAFF

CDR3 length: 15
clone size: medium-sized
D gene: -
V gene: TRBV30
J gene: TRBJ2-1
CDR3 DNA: TGTGCCTTTGGGGAAATCGAACAGGGTTGGAATGAGCAGTTCTTC
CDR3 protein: CAFGEIEQGWNEQFF

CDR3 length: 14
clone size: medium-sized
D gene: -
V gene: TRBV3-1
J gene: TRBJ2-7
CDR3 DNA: TGTGCCAGCAGCCGGGATTGGAGCTCCTACGAGCAGTACTTC
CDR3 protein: CASSRDWSSYEQYF

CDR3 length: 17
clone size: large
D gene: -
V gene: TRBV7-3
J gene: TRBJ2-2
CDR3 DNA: TGTGCCAGCAGCCTTTGGCCCCTTTCACCCGACCCCGGGGAGCTGTTTTTT
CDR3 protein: CASSLWPLSPDPGELFF

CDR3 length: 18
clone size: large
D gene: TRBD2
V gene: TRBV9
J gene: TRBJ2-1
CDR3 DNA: TGTGCCAGCAGCGTCCTCAACGCGGGACTAGCGGGTTACAATGAGCAGTTCTTC
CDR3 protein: CASSVLNAGLAGYNEQFF

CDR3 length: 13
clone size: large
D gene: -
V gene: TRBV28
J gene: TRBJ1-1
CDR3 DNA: TGTGCCAGCAGACTTAGGGCAAGCGCTGAAGCTTTCTTT
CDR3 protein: CASRLRASAEAFF

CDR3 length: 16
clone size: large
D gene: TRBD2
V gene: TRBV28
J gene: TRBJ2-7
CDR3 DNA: TGTGCCAGCAGGGGAATAGGGGCTAGCGGGCCCTACGAGCAGTACTTC
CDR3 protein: CASRGIGASGPYEQYF

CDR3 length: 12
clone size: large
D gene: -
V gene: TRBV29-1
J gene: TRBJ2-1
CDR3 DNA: TGCAGCGTTGAAAACGGGATCGATGAGCAGTTCTTC
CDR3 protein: CSVENGIDEQFF

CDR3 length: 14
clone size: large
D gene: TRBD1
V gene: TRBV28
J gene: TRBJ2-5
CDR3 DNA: TGTGCCAGCAGCGGACAGGGGGCGGAAGAGACCCAGTACTTC
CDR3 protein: CASSGQGAEETQYF

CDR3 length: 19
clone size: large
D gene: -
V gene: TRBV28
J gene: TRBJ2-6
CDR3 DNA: TGTGCCAGCAGTTTAGTGGCCGTCAGCCTCAGCTCTGGGGCCAACGTCCTGACTTTC
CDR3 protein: CASSLVAVSLSSGANVLTF

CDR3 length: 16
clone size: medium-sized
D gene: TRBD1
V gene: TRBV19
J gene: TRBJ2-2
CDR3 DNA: TGTGCCAGTAACCTTGGACAGGGTTTCTTGGCCGGGGAGCTGTTTTTT
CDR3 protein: CASNLGQGFLAGELFF

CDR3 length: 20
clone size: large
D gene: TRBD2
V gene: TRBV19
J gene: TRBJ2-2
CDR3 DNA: TGTGCCAGTAAGAGAAACCCACTAGCGGGAGGGCCTAGAGAATCCGGGGAGCTGTTTTTT
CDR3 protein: CASKRNPLAGGPRESGELFF

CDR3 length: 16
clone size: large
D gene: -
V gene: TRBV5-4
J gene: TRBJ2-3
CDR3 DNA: TGTGCCAGCAGACCCGGTGGTTTTCCCAGCGCAGATACGCAGTATTTT
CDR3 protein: CASRPGGFPSADTQYF

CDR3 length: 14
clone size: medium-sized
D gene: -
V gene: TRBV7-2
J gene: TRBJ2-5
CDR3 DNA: TGTGCCAGCAGCTTAGAAAGCCCGGGGGAGACCCAGTACTTC
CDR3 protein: CASSLESPGETQYF

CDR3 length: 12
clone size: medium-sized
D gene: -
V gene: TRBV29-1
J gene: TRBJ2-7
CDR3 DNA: TGCAGCGTCGCCCTAAGCTCCTACGAGCAGTACTTC
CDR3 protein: CSVALSSYEQYF

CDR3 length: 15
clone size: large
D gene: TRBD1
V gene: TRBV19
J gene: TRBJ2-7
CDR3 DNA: TGTGCCAGTAGTACCGTCGGGACAGGGAACTACGAGCAGTACTTC
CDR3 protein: CASSTVGTGNYEQYF

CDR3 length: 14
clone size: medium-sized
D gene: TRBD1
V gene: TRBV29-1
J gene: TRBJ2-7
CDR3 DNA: TGCAGCGTTGACGGGACAGGGAGTTCCTACGAGCAGTACTTC
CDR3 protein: CSVDGTGSSYEQYF

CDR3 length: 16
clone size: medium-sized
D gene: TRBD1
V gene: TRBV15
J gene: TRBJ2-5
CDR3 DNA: TGTGCCACCAGCAGCTTTTCCCGGACAGGGGAAGAGACCCAGTACTTC
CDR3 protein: CATSSFSRTGEETQYF

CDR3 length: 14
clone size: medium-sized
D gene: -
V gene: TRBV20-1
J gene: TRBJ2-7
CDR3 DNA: TGCAGTGCCAGGGAGGGGGTCTACTTCTACGAGCAGTACTTC
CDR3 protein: CSAREGVYFYEQYF

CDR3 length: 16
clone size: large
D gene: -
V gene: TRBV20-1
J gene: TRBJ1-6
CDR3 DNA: TGCAGTGCTAGAGGGGAACGTCAGGACATAGATTCACCCCTCCACTTT
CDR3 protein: CSARGERQDIDSPLHF

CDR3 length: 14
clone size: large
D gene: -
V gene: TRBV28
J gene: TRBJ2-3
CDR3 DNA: TGTGCCAGCAGTTTACCGGGAGTGACAGATACGCAGTATTTT
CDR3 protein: CASSLPGVTDTQYF

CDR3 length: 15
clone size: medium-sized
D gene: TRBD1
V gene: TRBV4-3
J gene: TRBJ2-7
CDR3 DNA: TGCGCCAGCGGCCTAGGTCGGGACAGTTGGTACGAGCAGTACTTC
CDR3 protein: CASGLGRDSWYEQYF

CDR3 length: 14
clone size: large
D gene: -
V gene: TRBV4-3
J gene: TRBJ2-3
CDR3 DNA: TGCGCCAGCAGCCAAGACGCAGGGGGGGGTACGCAGTATTTT
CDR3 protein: CASSQDAGGGTQYF

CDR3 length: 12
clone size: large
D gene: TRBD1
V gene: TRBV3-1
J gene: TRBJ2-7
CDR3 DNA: TGTGCCAGCAGCCCGACAGGGCACGAGCAGTACTTC
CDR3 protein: CASSPTGHEQYF

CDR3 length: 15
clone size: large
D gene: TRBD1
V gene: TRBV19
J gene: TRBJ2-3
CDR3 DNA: TGTGCCAGTAGTATGAGGGACAGGGGTACAGATACGCAGTATTTT
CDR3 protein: CASSMRDRGTDTQYF

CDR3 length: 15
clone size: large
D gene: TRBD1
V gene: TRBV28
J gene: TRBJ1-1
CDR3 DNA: TGTGCCAGCAGTTTTACGGACAGGGGTGACACTGAAGCTTTCTTT
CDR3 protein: CASSFTDRGDTEAFF

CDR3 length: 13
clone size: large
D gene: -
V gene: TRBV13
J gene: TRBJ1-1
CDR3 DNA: TGTGCCAGCAGCTTTGTTTCGGCCGCTGAAGCTTTCTTT
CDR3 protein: CASSFVSAAEAFF

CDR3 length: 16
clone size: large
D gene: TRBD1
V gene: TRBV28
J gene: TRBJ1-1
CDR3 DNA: TGTGCCAGCAGTTTTGTGACAGGGTTTATGAACACTGAAGCTTTCTTT
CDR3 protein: CASSFVTGFMNTEAFF

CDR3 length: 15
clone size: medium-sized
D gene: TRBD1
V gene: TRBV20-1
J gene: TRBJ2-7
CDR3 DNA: TGCAGTGCTAGAGAACGAGACAGGGCCCCCTACGAGCAGTACTTC
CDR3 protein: CSARERDRAPYEQYF

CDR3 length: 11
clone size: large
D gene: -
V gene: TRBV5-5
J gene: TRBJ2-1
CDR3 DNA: TGTGCCAGCAGCCCTGGATTTGAGCAGTTCTTC
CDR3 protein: CASSPGFEQFF

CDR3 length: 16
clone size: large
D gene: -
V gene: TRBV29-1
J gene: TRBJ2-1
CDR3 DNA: TGCAGCGTCGAATTGACAGACCGCCTGGTGGTGAATGAGCAGTTCTTC
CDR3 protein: CSVELTDRLVVNEQFF

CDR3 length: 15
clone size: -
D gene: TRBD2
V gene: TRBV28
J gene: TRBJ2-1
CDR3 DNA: TGTGCCAGCAGTATGAGCGGGAGTCCGAACAATGAGAAGTTCTTC
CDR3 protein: CASSMSGSPNNEKFF

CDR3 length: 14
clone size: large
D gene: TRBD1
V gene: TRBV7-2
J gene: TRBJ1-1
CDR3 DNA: TGTGCCAGCAGCTTAGGGCCGTACAGGGGTGAAGCTTTCTTT
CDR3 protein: CASSLGPYRGEAFF

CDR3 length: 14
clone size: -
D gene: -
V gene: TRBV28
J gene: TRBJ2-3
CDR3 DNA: TGTGCCAGCAGTGAACTTCGTGTGGGAGATACGCGGTATTTT
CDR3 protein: CASSELRVGDTRYF

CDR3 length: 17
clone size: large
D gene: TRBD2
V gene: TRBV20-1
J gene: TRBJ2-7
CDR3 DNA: TGCAGTGCCCCGGGACTAGCGGGCCTTTCATACTCCTACGAGCAGTACTTC
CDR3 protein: CSAPGLAGLSYSYEQYF

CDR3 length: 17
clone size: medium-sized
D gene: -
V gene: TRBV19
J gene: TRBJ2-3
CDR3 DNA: TGTGCCAGTAGTACCGAACAGGGTCAAACGGGCACAGATACGCAGTATTTT
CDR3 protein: CASSTEQGQTGTDTQYF